This T cell receptor (beta chain) was sequenced during a study of identical twins. Points from the study as a whole: Modeled out-of-frame TCR alpha sharing in monozygotic twins fell below observed levels.

TCRdb ran MiXCR on the 5' RACE reads and lists one entry per CDR3 protein. The sample includes roughly 260,000 distinct CDR3 sequences, roughly an eighth seen only once; the top ten take 8.8%. This clonotype was seen more than once but under ten times. The target antigen is unknown. Trimming removed 4 bases from V and 4 bases from J, with 10 bases in between. This CDR3 is built from 13 residues. The V gene's germline CDR1 is LGHNA and CDR2 YSLEER. The rearrangement uses TRBV4-3 and TRBJ1-2; possible D gene TRBD1, 5 bases. The sequence derives from a woman aged 18 to 35 in good health. Sequences were obtained from memory (CD45RO+) T cells sorted from blood. The CDR3 nucleotides are TGCGCCAGCAGCCCCGGGACCCGCTATGGCTACACCTTC. Translation gives CASSPGTRYGYTF.